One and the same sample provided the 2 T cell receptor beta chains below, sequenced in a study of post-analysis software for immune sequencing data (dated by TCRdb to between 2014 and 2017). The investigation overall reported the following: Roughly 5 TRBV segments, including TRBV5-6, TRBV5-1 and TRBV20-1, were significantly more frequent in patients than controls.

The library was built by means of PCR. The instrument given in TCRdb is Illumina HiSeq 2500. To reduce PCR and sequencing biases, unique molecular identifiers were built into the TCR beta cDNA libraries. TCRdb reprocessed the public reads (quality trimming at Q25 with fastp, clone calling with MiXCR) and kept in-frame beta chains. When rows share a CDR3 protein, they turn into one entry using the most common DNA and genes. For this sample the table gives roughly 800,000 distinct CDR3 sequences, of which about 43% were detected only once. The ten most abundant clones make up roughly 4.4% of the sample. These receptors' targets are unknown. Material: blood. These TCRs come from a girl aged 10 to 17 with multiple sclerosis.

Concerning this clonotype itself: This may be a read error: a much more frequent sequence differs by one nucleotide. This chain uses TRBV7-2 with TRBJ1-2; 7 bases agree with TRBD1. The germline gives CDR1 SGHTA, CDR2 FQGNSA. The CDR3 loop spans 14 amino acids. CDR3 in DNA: TGTGCCGGCAGCGGGGCCGGGCAGGGGGTAGGCTACACCTTC. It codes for CAGSGAGQGVGYTF.

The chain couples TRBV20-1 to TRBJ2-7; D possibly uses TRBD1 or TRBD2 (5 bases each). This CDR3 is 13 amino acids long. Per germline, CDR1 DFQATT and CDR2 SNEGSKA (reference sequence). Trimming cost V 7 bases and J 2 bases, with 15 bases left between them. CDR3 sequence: CSGGLGVTYEQYF. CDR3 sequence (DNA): TGCAGTGGCGGACTGGGGGTGACCTACGAGCAGTACTTC.